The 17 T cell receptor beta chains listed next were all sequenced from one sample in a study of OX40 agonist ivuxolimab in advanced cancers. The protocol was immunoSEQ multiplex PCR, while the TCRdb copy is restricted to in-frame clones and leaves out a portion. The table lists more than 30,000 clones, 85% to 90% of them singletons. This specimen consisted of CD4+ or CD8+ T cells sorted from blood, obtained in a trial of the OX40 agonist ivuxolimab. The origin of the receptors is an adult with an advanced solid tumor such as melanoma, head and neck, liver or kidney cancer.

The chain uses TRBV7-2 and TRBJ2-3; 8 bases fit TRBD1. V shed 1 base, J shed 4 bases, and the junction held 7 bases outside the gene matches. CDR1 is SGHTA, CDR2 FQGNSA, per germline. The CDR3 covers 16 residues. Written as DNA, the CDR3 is TGTGCCAGCAGCTTAGAGGCGGACAGGGTCCCAGATACGCAGTATTTT. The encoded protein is CASSLEADRVPDTQYF.

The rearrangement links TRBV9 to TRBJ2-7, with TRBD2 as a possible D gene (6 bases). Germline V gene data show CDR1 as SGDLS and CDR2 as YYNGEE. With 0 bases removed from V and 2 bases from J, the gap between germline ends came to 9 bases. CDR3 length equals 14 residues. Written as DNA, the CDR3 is TGTGCCAGCAGCGTAGGGGGGGATCCCTACGAGCAGTACTTC. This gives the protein CASSVGGDPYEQYF.

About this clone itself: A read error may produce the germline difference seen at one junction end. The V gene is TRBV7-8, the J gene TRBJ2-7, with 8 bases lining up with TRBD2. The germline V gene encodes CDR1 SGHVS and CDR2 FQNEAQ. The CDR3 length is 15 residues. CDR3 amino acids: CASSLVAGPTYEQYF. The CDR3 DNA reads TGTGCCAGCAGTTTAGTAGCGGGACCGACCTACGAGCAGTACTTC.

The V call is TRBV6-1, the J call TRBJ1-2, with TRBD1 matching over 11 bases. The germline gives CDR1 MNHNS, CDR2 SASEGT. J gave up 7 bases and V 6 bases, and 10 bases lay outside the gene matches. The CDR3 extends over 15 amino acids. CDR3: CASRDPGQGDGGYTF. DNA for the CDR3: TGTGCCAGCAGAGATCCGGGACAGGGGGACGGTGGCTACACCTTC.

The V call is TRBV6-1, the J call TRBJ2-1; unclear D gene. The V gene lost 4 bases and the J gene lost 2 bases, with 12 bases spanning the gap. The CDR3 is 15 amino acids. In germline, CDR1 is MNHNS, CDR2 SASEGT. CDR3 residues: CASSVDEEAYNEQFF. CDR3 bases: TGTGCCAGCAGTGTTGATGAAGAAGCCTACAATGAGCAGTTCTTC.

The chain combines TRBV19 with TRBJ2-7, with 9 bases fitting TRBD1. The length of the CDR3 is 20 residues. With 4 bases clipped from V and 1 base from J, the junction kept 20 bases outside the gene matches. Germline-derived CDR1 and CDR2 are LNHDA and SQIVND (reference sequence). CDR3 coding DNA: TGTGCCAGTAGTAAAGCCCCCTTTGTCCAGGGGACAGGGAGTTCCTACGAGCAGTACTTC. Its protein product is CASSKAPFVQGTGSSYEQYF. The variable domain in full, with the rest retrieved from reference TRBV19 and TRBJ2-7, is DGGITQSPKYLFRKEGQNVTLSCEQNLNHDAMYWYRQDPGQGLRLIYYSQIVNDFQKGDIAEGYSVSREKKESFPLTVTSAQKNPTAFYLCASSKAPFVQGTGSSYEQYFGPGTRLTVT.

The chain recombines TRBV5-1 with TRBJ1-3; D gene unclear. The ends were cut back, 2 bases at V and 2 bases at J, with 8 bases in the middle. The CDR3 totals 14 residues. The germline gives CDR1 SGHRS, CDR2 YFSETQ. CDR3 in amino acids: CASSFGIPGNTIYF. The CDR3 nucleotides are TGCGCCAGCAGCTTCGGGATCCCTGGAAACACCATATATTTT.

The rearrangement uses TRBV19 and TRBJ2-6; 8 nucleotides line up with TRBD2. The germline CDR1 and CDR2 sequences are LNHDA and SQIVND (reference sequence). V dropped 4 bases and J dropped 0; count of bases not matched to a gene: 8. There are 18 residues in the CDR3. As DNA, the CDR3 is TGTGCCAGTAGTACCCGCGGGGGGCTGGACTCTGGGGCCAACGTCCTGACTTTC. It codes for CASSTRGGLDSGANVLTF.

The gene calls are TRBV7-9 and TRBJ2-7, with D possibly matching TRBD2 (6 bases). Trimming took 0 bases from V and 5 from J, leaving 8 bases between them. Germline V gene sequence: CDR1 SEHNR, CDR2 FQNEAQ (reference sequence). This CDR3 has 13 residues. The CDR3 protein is CASSLAAGNEQYF. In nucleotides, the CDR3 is TGTGCCAGCAGCTTAGCCGCGGGGAACGAGCAGTACTTC.

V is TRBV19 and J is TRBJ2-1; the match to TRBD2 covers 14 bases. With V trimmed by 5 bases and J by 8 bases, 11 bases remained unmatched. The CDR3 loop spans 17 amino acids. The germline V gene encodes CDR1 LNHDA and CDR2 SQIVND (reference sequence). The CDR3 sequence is CASSSGLAGGSLDEQFF. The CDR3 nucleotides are TGTGCCAGTAGTTCCGGACTAGCGGGGGGCTCGTTGGATGAGCAGTTCTTC.

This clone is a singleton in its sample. The CDR3: CASSVATNEKLFF. As DNA, the CDR3 is TGTGCCAGCAGTGTTGCAACTAATGAAAAACTGTTTTTT. V is TRBV6-4 and J is TRBJ1-4; D unresolved. Germline V CDR1 and CDR2: MRHNA, SNTAGT. This CDR3 has 13 amino acids. V was pared by 4 bases and J by 0 bases, with 3 bases between.

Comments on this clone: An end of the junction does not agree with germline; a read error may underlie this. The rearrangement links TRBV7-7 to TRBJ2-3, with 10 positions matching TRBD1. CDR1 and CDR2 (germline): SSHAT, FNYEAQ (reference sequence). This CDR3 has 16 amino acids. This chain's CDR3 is CASSLGDRGRTDTQYF. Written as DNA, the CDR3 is TGTGCTAGCAGTTTAGGGGACAGGGGACGCACAGATACGCAGTATTTT.

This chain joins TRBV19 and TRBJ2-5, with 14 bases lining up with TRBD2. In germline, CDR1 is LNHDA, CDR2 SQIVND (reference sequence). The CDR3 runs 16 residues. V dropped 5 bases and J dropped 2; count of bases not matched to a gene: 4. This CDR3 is CASSGGLAGDQETQYF. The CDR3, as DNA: TGTGCCAGTAGTGGGGGACTAGCGGGGGATCAAGAGACCCAGTACTTC.

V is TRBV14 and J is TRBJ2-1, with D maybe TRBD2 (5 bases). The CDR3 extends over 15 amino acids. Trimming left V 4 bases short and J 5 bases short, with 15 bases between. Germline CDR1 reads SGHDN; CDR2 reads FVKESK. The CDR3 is CASSPIRTGHNEQFF. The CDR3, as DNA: TGTGCCAGCAGCCCCATAAGGACTGGCCACAATGAGCAGTTCTTC. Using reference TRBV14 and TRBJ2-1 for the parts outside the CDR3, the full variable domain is EAGVTQFPSHSVIEKGQTVTLRCDPISGHDNLYWYRRVMGKEIKFLLHFVKESKQDESGMPNNRFLAERTGGTYSTLKVQPAELEDSGVYFCASSPIRTGHNEQFFGPGTRLTVL.

The CDR3 loop reads CASSEARGNQPQHF. Here the CDR3 DNA reads TGTGCCAGCAGTGAAGCTCGAGGCAATCAGCCCCAGCATTTT. The chain joins TRBV6-1 to TRBJ1-5; D remains ambiguous. There are 14 residues in the CDR3. V was cut by 0 bases and J by 2 bases, with 5 bases left in between. Germline V gives CDR1 MNHNS, CDR2 SASEGT.

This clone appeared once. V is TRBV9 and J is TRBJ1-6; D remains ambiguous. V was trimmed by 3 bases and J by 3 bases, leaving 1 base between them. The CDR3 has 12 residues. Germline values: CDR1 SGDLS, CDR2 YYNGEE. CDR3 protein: CASSGYNSPLHF. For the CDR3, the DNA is TGTGCCAGCAGCGGCTATAATTCACCCCTCCACTTT.

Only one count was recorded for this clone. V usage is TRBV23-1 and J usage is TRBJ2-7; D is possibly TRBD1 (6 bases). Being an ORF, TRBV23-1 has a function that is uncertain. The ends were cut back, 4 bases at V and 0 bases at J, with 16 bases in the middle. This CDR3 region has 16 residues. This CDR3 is CASSRLGHRGSYEQYF. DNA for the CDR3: TGCGCCAGCAGTCGCTTGGGACATAGGGGCTCCTACGAGCAGTACTTC.